These T cell receptor beta chains were read from a single sample in a study of OX40 agonist ivuxolimab in advanced cancers. Some clones are missing from TCRdb's copy, which holds only in-frame ones; the method was immunoSEQ multiplex PCR. This table has tens of thousands of clones, about 90% appearing once. The specimen was CD4+ or CD8+ T cells sorted from blood, collected in a trial of the OX40 agonist ivuxolimab. The receptors here all came from an adult with an advanced solid tumor such as melanoma, head and neck, liver or kidney cancer. Both conserved end residues are part of each CDR3. Only some rows state a clone size, as once, few, many or a class for expanded clones.

j_call v_call clone_size cdr3_aa
TRBJ2-1 TRBV2 NA CASSGGAVQFF
TRBJ2-1 TRBV5-1 NA CASGLAGGGYYNEQFF
TRBJ2-7 TRBV28 once CASSHGTAHYEQYF
TRBJ2-2 TRBV6-5 NA CASSSQGTGELFF
TRBJ2-1 TRBV4-1 NA CASRSGTGGYNEQFF
TRBJ2-5 TRBV7-9 NA CASSLLARETQYF
TRBJ2-1 TRBV6-5 NA CASRQSSYNEQFF
TRBJ2-7 TRBV7-3 NA CASSLARTGSYEQYF
TRBJ2-5 TRBV4-1 NA CASSQLGGGQETQYF
TRBJ1-1 TRBV2 NA CASSDPREEGMNTEAFF
TRBJ2-5 TRBV13 NA CASSLEAYTREQYF
TRBJ2-1 TRBV7-9 few CASSLDFGLAGANEQFF
TRBJ2-3 TRBV11-3 NA CASSQGDTDTQYF
TRBJ2-7 TRBV18 few CASSTGTGNSYEQYF
TRBJ2-4 TRBV5-6 NA CASSYSVWGQGGGGIQYF
TRBJ2-7 TRBV6-5 NA CASILSGISYEQYF
TRBJ2-1 TRBV6-4 NA CASSKLAGAYNEQFF
TRBJ1-2 TRBV19 NA CASSEGLGYGYTF
TRBJ2-1 TRBV18 NA CASSIGGIDEQFF
TRBJ2-7 TRBV7-9 once CASSLTIYEQYF
TRBJ2-7 TRBV11-3 NA CASSPRGLSYEQYF
TRBJ2-2 TRBV27 NA CASSWSTGELFF
TRBJ2-7 TRBV10-2 NA CASSSYSSYEQYF
TRBJ1-2 TRBV10-3 NA CAIPFGNYGYTF
TRBJ1-1 TRBV6-1 few CASSWGGTEAFF
TRBJ1-1 TRBV6-5 NA CASSTTVSTEAFF
TRBJ2-7 TRBV7-8 NA CASSPGTGTYEQYF
TRBJ1-1 TRBV30 few CAWSVFTEAFF
TRBJ1-5 TRBV7-8 NA CASSLTGTGLYSNQPQHF
TRBJ2-5 TRBV5-5 NA CASSIAGGPLETQYF
TRBJ2-7 TRBV9 NA CASSVGSPVDEQYF
TRBJ2-7 TRBV19 few CASSQGDEQYF
TRBJ2-7 TRBV15 NA CATSRGSYEQYF
TRBJ2-7 TRBV6-4 NA CASRYERGTGPYEQYF
TRBJ2-3 TRBV19 NA CASSIWGAKTDTQYF
TRBJ2-7 TRBV6-5 few CATQRASSYEQYF
TRBJ2-3 TRBV9 NA CASTLEATDTQYF
TRBJ1-1 TRBV6-1 NA CASSDSVRLSTEAFF
TRBJ2-3 TRBV18 NA CASSPQIGTDTQYF
TRBJ2-7 TRBV27 NA CASSLGQYYEQYF
TRBJ2-7 TRBV18 NA CASSRSRGSSYEQYF
TRBJ2-7 TRBV5-4 NA CASSFSYEQYF
TRBJ2-7 TRBV11-2 NA CASSLGTSGTYEQYF
TRBJ1-2 TRBV6-4 NA CASIGDRGYGYTF
TRBJ2-3 TRBV6-1 NA CASSEALREEGTDTQYF
TRBJ2-1 TRBV29-1 NA CSADWQFF